Listed here is a single T cell receptor beta chain. The target antigen is unknown. This record belongs to a study of CD4+ T cells in melanoma. General study points: Neoantigen-specific CD4+ T cells in melanoma reportedly had diverse differentiation states. A reported correlation linked neoantigen-specific CD4+ T cells to CD8+, macrophage and B cell function.

Clones were read by immunoSEQ multiplex PCR, and TCRdb kept only the in-frame ones, dropping some. The data hold about 120,000 clones, with 92% observed a single time. Sample: peripheral blood. The clonotype was recovered from a human donor with melanoma.

CDR3 nucleotide sequence: TGTGCCAGCAGCCCTGGGGGGGCGAGATACGAGCAGTACTTC. It yields the protein CASSPGGARYEQYF. V is TRBV9 and J is TRBJ2-7, with a tentative D call TRBD2 (7 bases). Germline CDR1 and CDR2: SGDLS and YYNGEE. The CDR3 is 14 amino acids. Trimming removed 4 bases at V and 4 bases at J, with 15 bases between.